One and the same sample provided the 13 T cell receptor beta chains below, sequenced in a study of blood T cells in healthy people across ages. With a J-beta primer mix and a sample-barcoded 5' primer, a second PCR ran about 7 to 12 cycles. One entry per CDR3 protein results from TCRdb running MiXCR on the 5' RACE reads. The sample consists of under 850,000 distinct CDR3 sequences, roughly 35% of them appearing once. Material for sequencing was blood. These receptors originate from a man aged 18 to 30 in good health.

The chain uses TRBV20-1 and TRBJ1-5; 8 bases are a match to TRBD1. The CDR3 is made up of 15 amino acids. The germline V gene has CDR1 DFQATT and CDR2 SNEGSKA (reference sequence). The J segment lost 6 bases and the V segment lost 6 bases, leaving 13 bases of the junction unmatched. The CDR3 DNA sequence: TGCAGTGCAGCCGGGGACCAGGGGGCGGGTCAGCCCCAGCATTTT. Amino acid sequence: CSAAGDQGAGQPQHF.

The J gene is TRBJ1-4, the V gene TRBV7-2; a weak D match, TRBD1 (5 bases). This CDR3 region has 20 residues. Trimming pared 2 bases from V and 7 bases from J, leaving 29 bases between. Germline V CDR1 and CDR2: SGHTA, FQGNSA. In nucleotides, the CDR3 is TGTGCCAGCAGCTTAACATCTATAAGGGGCGCCGGTTCTGCAGGTGAAAAACTGTTTTTT. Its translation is CASSLTSIRGAGSAGEKLFF. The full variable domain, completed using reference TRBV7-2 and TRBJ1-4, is GAGVSQSPSNKVTEKGKDVELRCDPISGHTALYWYRQSLGQGLEFLIYFQGNSAPDKSGLPSDRFSAERTGGSVSTLTIQRTQQEDSAVYLCASSLTSIRGAGSAGEKLFFGSGTQLSVL.

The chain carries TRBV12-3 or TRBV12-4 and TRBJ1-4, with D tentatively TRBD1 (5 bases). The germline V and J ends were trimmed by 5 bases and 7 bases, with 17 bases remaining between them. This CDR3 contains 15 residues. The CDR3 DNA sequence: TGTGCCAGCAGTCCCCAGGGTCCCGGTGGTGAAAAACTGTTTTTT. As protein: CASSPQGPGGEKLFF.

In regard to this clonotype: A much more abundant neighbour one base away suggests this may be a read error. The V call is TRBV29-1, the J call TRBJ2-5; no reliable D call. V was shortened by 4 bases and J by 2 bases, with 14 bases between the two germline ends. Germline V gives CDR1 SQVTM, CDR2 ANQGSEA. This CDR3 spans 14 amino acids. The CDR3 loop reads CSVGLSRLQETQYF. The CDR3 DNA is TGCAGCGTTGGCCTATCACGACTTCAAGAGACCCAGTACTTC.

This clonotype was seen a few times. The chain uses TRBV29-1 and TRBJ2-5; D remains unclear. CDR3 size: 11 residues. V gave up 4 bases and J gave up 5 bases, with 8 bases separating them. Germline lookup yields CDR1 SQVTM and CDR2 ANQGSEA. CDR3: CSVVGPETQYF. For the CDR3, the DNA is TGCAGCGTTGTGGGCCCGGAGACCCAGTACTTC.

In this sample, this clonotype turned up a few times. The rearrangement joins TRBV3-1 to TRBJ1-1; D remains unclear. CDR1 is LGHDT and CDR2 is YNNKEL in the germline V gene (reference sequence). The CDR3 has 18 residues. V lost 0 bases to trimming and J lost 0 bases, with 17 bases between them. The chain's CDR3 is CASSQDPSAVGVNTEAFF. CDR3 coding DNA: TGTGCCAGCAGCCAAGACCCTTCGGCAGTTGGGGTGAACACTGAAGCTTTCTTT. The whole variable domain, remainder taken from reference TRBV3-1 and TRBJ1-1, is DTAVSQTPKYLVTQMGNDKSIKCEQNLGHDTMYWYKQDSKKFLKIMFSYNNKELIINETVPNRFSPKSPDKAHLNLHINSLELGDSAVYFCASSQDPSAVGVNTEAFFGQGTRLTVV.

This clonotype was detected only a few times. The CDR3 DNA reads as TGCGCCAGCAGCCCAAGATGGGCAGGGGCGTCCTACGAGCAGTACTTC. Translating it yields CASSPRWAGASYEQYF. The chain has TRBV4-1 and TRBJ2-7; TRBD1 might be the D (6 bases). V was trimmed by 4 bases and J by 1 base, leaving 17 bases between them. Germline CDR1 MGHRA, CDR2 YSYEKL. The CDR3 runs to 16 residues.

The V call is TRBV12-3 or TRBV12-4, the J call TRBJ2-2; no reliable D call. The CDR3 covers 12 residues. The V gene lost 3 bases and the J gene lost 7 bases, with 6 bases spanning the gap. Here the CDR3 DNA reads TGTGCCAGCAGTTTCGATAGCGGGGAGCTGTTTTTT. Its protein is CASSFDSGELFF.

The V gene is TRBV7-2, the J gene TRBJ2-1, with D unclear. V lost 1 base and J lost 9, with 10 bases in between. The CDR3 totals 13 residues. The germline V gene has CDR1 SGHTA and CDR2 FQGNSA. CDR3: CASSLERVGEQFF. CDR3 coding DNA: TGTGCCAGCAGCTTAGAAAGGGTTGGTGAGCAGTTCTTC.

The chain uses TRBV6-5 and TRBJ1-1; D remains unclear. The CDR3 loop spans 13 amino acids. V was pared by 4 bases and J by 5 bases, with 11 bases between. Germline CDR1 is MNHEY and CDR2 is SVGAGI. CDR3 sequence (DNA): TGTGCCAGCAGTTTGGTAGGAGTAACTGAAGCTTTCTTT. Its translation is CASSLVGVTEAFF.

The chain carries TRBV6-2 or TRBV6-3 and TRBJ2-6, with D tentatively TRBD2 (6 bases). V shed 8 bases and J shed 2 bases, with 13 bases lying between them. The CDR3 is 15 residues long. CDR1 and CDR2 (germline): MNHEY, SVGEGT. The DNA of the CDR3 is TGTGCCAGCGCGACTGCGGGGACTGGGGCCAACGTCCTGACTTTC. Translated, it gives CASATAGTGANVLTF.

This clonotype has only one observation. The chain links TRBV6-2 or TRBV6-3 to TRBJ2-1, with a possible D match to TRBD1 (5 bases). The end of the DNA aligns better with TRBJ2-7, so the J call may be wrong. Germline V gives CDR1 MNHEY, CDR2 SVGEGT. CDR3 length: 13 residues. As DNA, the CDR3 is TGTGCCAGCAGTCTGTTAAATAGGGGTGAGCAGTACTTC. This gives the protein CASSLLNRGEQYF.

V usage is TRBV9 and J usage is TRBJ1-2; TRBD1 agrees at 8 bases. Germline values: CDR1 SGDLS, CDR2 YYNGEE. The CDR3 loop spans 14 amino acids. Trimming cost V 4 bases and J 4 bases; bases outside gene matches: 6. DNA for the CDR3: TGTGCCAGCAGCCCGGGACAGGAGTTCTATGGCTACACCTTC. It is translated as CASSPGQEFYGYTF.